The present TCR beta chain was sequenced within a study of radiotherapy plus CTLA-4 blockade in lung cancer. The V end was cut by 0 bases, the J end by 6 bases, with 12 bases between. CDR1 SGHRS and CDR2 YFSETQ come from the germline V gene. The CDR3 contains 14 residues. Libraries were prepared by immunoSEQ multiplex PCR; TCRdb keeps only in-frame clonotypes and omits some of them. The sample has roughly 90,000 clones, 82% seen once. Study-level points and caveats: The best predictor of response was reported to be early blood T cell clone dynamics, with interferon-beta. TCR clones of tumor origin grew in blood after radiotherapy plus ipilimumab.

In regard to this clone: What it binds is not known.

The chain joins TRBV5-1 to TRBJ1-2; D possibly corresponds to TRBD1 (5 bases). This receptor was taken from a human donor with non-small cell lung cancer that progressed on radiotherapy plus ipilimumab. The specimen comprised peripheral blood, sampled from a patient treated with radiotherapy plus ipilimumab. The CDR3: CASSLEPGTDGYTF. Written as DNA, the CDR3 is TGCGCCAGCAGCTTGGAGCCAGGGACCGATGGCTACACCTTC.